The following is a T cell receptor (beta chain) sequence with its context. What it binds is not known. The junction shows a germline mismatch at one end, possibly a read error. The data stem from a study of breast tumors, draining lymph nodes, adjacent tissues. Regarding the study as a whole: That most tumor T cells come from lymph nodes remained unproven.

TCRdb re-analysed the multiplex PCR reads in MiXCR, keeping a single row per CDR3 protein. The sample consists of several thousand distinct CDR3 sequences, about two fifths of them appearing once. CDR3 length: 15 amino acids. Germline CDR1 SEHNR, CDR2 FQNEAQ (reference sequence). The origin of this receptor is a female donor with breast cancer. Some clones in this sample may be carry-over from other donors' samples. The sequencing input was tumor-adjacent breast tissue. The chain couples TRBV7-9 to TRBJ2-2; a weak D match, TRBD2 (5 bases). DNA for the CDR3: TGTTCCAGCAGCTTAACGTCCAGAGGGACCGGGGAGCTGTTTTTT. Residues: CSSSLTSRGTGELFF. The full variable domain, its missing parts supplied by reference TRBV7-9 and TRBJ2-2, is DTGVSQNPRHKITKRGQNVTFRCDPISEHNRLYWYRQTLGQGPEFLTYFQNEAQLEKSRLLSDRFSAERPKGSFSTLEIQRTEQGDSAMYLCSSSLTSRGTGELFFGEGSRLTVL.